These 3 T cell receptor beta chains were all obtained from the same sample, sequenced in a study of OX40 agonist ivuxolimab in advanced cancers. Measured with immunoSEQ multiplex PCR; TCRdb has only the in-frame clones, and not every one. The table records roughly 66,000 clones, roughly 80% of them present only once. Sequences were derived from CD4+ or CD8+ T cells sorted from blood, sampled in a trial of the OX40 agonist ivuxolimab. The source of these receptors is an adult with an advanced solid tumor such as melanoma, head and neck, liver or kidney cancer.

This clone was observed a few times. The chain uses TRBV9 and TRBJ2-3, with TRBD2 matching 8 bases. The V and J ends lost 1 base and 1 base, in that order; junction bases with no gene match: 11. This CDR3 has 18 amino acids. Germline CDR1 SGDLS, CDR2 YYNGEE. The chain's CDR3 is CASSVRTSGRRGTDTQYF. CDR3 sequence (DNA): TGTGCCAGCAGCGTACGTACTAGCGGCAGGCGTGGCACAGATACGCAGTATTTT.

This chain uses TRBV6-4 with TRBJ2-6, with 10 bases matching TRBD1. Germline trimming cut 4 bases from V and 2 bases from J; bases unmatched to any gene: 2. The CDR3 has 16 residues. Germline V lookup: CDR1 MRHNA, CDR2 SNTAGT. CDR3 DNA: TGTGCCAGCAGTGGACAGGGGGCAACTGGGGCCAACGTCCTGACTTTC. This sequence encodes CASSGQGATGANVLTF.

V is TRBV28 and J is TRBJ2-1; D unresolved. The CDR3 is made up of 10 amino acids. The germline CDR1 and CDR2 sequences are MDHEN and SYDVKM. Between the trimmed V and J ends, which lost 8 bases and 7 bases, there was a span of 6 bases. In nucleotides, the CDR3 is TGTGCCAGCGGCGCGAATGAGCAGTTCTTC. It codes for CASGANEQFF.